This TCR beta chain was sequenced for a study of low-dose radiotherapy and immunotherapy resistance in tumors. Study summary: Patients took aspirin (300 mg orally, daily) for four cycles beginning at cycle 1 day 1.

Covering alpha and beta chains, TRAV- and TRBV-specific primers were used for the first-strand cDNA. PCR amplification of the TCRs was performed with Phusion for approximately 20 PCR cycles, and it relied on a constant-region primer together with a V-primer adapter. In TCRdb, the reads were re-called with MiXCR into one record per CDR3 protein. This sample has around 100,000 distinct CDR3 sequences; around 20% occur once, and the top ten carry roughly 13%. This clonotype was counted ten times or more. J gave up 5 bases and V 3 bases, and 7 bases lay outside the gene matches. Germline CDR1 SEHNR, CDR2 FQNEAQ (reference sequence). The CDR3 is 16 amino acids. As to time point: after trial treatment. This sample's treatment: LDRT plus nivolumab, ipilimumab, low-dose cyclophosphamide and aspirin (RACIN trial).

This material consisted of PBMCs, taken after low-dose radiotherapy plus immunotherapy. The chain has TRBV7-9 and TRBJ2-5, with 12 bases aligning to TRBD2. This sequence originates from a female donor with ovarian cancer. The CDR3 reads CASSFRLAGGLETQYF. The CDR3 DNA reads TGTGCCAGCAGCTTTCGGCTAGCGGGAGGGTTGGAGACCCAGTACTTC.